Listed here are 8 T cell receptor beta chains from one sample, sequenced in a study of cytomegalovirus exposure and HLA in healthy donors. In the PCR, 60 Vbeta and 13 Jbeta primers were used. The repertoire was sequenced with immunoSEQ multiplex PCR; TCRdb's copy has only in-frame clones and lacks some. The sample has 70,000 to 100,000 clones, 70% to 80% seen once. The sequenced sample was PBMCs. These receptors were obtained from a woman in her forties or fifties in good health and CMV-seropositive.

This clone was observed a few times. V and J are TRBV21-1 and TRBJ2-7; the DNA was not used to check the table's D call, TRBD1. TRBV21-1 is a pseudogene segment. The CDR3 is made up of 14 amino acids. DNA of the CDR3: TGTGCCAGCAGCACCAGACAGCCAGAGTACGAGCAGTACGTC. Translated, it gives CASSTRQPEYEQYV.

The chain combines TRBV5-5 with TRBJ1-1, with a weak D call TRBD1 (5 bases). The CDR3 consists of 15 residues. Trimming stripped 4 bases from V and 0 bases from J, with 13 bases between. Germline CDR1 reads SGHKS; CDR2 reads YYEKEE (reference sequence). The CDR3 is CASSILGTMNTEAFF. As DNA, the CDR3 is TGTGCCAGCAGCATCCTCGGGACTATGAACACTGAAGCTTTCTTT.

As regards this clone: The junction departs from germline at one end; a sequencing error may be responsible. This chain uses TRBV7-9 with TRBJ1-6, with D unclear. CDR3 length: 16 residues. Germline V gene sequence: CDR1 SEHNR, CDR2 FQNEAQ (reference sequence). The CDR3 loop reads CSSSPLGRENNSPLHF. CDR3 DNA sequence: TGTTCCAGCAGCCCTTTGGGGAGGGAGAATAATTCACCCCTCCACTTT.

This clone was counted between two and nine times. J is TRBJ1-4 and V is TRBV5-4; D may be TRBD1 (5 bases). V was trimmed by 0 bases and J by 3 bases, leaving 6 bases between them. Per germline, CDR1 SGHNT and CDR2 YYREEE (reference sequence). The CDR3 runs to 14 residues. The chain's CDR3 is CASSLVGANEKLFF. DNA of the CDR3: TGTGCCAGCAGCTTGGTAGGGGCTAATGAAAAACTGTTTTTT.

This clone has a single count. This rearrangement joins TRBV4-1 to TRBJ2-7, with 8 bases identical to TRBD2. V shed 1 base, J shed 6 bases, and the junction held 8 bases outside the gene matches. Germline CDR1 reads MGHRA; CDR2 reads YSYEKL. CDR3 length: 15 residues. CDR3 in DNA: TGCGCCAGCAGCCAAGGTCCGGGACTAGTTTCCGAGCAGTACTTC. This codes for CASSQGPGLVSEQYF.

This chain uses TRBV19 with TRBJ2-7; the match to TRBD2 covers 11 bases. Per the germline V gene, CDR1 is LNHDA and CDR2 is SQIVND (reference sequence). The CDR3 covers 17 residues. After removal of 2 bases from V and 2 bases from J, the junction contained 8 bases not matched to a gene. CDR3 loop: CASSIRASGGSTYEQYF. CDR3 coding DNA: TGTGCCAGTAGTATAAGGGCTAGCGGGGGGTCAACCTACGAGCAGTACTTC.

The gene calls are TRBV19 and TRBJ1-2, with 8 bases matching TRBD1. The CDR3 is 14 residues long. CDR1 is LNHDA, CDR2 SQIVND, per germline (reference sequence). With V trimmed by 6 bases and J by 8 bases, 11 bases remained unmatched. In DNA form, the CDR3 reads TGTGCCAGTAGGGCATCAGACAGGGGTGAAGGCTACACCTTC. Its translation is CASRASDRGEGYTF.

In this sample, this clone turned up once. The rearrangement joins TRBV6-5 to TRBJ1-2; TRBD1 might be the D (6 bases). The V and J ends lost 5 bases and 8 bases respectively, with 15 bases between them. Germline CDR1 MNHEY, CDR2 SVGAGI. CDR3 length: 13 residues. As DNA, the CDR3 is TGTGCCAGCAGTGATAACAGGGCGCGGGGCTACACCTTC. This encodes CASSDNRARGYTF.